The source of this T cell receptor beta chain is a study of T-cell memory formation after mild COVID-19. Study-wide results and limits: In pre-infection memory, a portion of responding clones appeared, which suggested that cross-reactive memory joined.

CDR1 and CDR2 from the germline V gene are DFQATT and SNEGSKA (reference sequence). V was pared by 0 bases and J by 0 bases, with 15 bases between. CDR3 length: 17 residues. This clonotype was seen a single time. Antigen unknown. TCRdb fed the 5' RACE reads into MiXCR, producing one record per CDR3 protein. Here the sample spans approximately 240,000 distinct CDR3 sequences, about a sixth being singletons. Sample: PBMCs or a T cell subset sorted from them (not recorded which). The clonotype was recovered from a man younger than 30 who had mild COVID-19 (a few samples of this study predate the infection). Cell type and time point are not known. The gene calls are TRBV20-1 and TRBJ1-5; tentatively, D is TRBD1 (5 bases). CDR3 loop: CSAREEGGAHSNQPQHF. The CDR3 nucleotides are TGCAGTGCTAGAGAGGAGGGAGGGGCCCATAGCAATCAGCCCCAGCATTTT.